This T cell receptor (beta chain) was identified during a study of blood T cell repertoires in COVID-19. Assay used: immunoSEQ multiplex PCR; TCRdb lists only in-frame clones, some missing. The sample contains some 170,000 clones, about 79% of which appear only once. V was clipped by 0 bases and J by 2 bases, with 12 bases between them. The CDR3 is 16 residues long. The germline V gene has CDR1 MRHNA and CDR2 SNTAGT. The gene calls are TRBV6-4 and TRBJ2-3; no firm D call. Material: PBMCs or T cells enriched from blood (not recorded which). The TCR comes from a man aged 50-59 years who had recovered from COVID-19. CDR3 loop: CASSDSRSRNTDTQYF. CDR3 DNA: TGTGCCAGCAGTGACTCTCGTTCGAGAAACACAGATACGCAGTATTTT.